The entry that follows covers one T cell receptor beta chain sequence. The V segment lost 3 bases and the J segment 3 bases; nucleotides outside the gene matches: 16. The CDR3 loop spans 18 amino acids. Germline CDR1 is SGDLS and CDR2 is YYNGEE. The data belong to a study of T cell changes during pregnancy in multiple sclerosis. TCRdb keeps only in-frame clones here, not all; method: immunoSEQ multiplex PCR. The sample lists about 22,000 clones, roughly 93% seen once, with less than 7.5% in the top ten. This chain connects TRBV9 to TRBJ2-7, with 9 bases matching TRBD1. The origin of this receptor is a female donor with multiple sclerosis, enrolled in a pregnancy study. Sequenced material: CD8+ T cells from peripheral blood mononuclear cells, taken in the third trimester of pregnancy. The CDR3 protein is CASSEGGDRALKNYEQYF. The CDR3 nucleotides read TGTGCCAGCAGCGAGGGGGGGGACAGGGCCCTAAAAAACTACGAGCAGTACTTC.